The rows below give T cell receptor beta chains drawn from one sample of a study of beta chain features in type 1 diabetes. Assay: immunoSEQ multiplex PCR; the TCRdb copy retains only in-frame clones and omits some. The sample records 350,000 to 400,000 clones, roughly 13% being singletons. The sample taken for sequencing was naive CD4+ T cells from blood. The source is a woman younger than 30 with type 1 diabetes. Both conserved end residues are part of each CDR3. Fields, in order: D gene, clone size, CDR3 length, J gene, V gene, CDR3 DNA, CDR3 protein. The D gene is left open where the match is weak. Some rows have no size entry. The others give once, few or many, or a class for an expanded clone.

>-|-|15|TRBJ2-3|TRBV19
TGTGCCAGTAGTCAACGACAGGCTAGCACAGATACGCAGTATTTT
CASSQRQASTDTQYF
>-|few|16|TRBJ2-1|TRBV21-1
TGTGCCAGCAGCACGACTAGCGGGGCGGGGTGCGATGAGCAGTTCTTC
CASSTTSGAGCDEQFF
>TRBD2|few|16|TRBJ2-1|TRBV27
TGTGCCAGCAGTTTAAGGTTGGCTAGCGGGAGAAGTGAGCAGTTCTTC
CASSLRLASGRSEQFF
>-|few|14|TRBJ2-5|TRBV9
TGTGCCAGCAGCCGCCCGGGATACTTCGAGACCCAGTACTTC
CASSRPGYFETQYF
>TRBD2|few|16|TRBJ2-1|TRBV30
TGTGCCTGGAGTGCGACACTAGCGGGAGTTGTAAATGAGCAGTTCTTC
CAWSATLAGVVNEQFF
>-|few|13|TRBJ1-2|TRBV10-3
TGTGCCATCAGTGAAGAGCGGGGAGGATACTACACCTTC
CAISEERGGYYTF
>-|-|12|TRBJ2-1|TRBV4-1
TGCGCCAGCAGCCAAGCTGCCGAGGAGCAGTTCTTC
CASSQAAEEQFF
>-|-|15|TRBJ2-3|TRBV7-2
TGTGCCAGCACCCGAACAGCGGGGCCCGGGGGCCTGCAGTATTTT
CASTRTAGPGGLQYF
>TRBD2|-|16|TRBJ2-7|TRBV4-2
TGTGCCAGCAGCCAAGGTAGCCAGACTAGCGCCTACGAGCAGTACTTC
CASSQGSQTSAYEQYF
>-|-|12|TRBJ1-5|TRBV30
TGTGCCTGGGGAGGAGGGAACCAGCCCCAGCATTTT
CAWGGGNQPQHF
>TRBD2|-|13|TRBJ2-1|TRBV27
TGTGCCAGCGCGGCGGGAGGGTACAATGAGCAGTTCTTC
CASAAGGYNEQFF
>TRBD2|few|15|TRBJ2-3|TRBV6-5
TGTGCCAGCAGCTTTAGCGGGGACCGCACAGATACGCAGTATTTT
CASSFSGDRTDTQYF
>-|few|15|TRBJ2-5|TRBV6-1
TGTGCCAGCAGTGAAGGCAGGGGTGTTCAAGAGACCCAGTACTTC
CASSEGRGVQETQYF
>-|-|15|TRBJ2-3|TRBV6-5
TGTGCCAGCAGTTACGGGGACTCCAGCGCAGATACGCAGTATTTT
CASSYGDSSADTQYF
>-|-|13|TRBJ1-2|TRBV6-5
TGTGCCAGCAGTGCTATGGGGGGGCTTGGCTACACCTTC
CASSAMGGLGYTF
>-|few|14|TRBJ2-3|TRBV29-1
TGCAGCGTCACGGAGGGGGGGAGCACAGATACGCAGTATTTT
CSVTEGGSTDTQYF
>-|-|14|TRBJ2-3|TRBV19
TGTGCCAGTAGTATCTACAGGGCGGCAGATACGCAGTATTTT
CASSIYRAADTQYF
>-|-|13|TRBJ2-1|TRBV5-4
TGTGCCAGCAGCTCGACCACGGGTTGGGAGCAGTTCTTC
CASSSTTGWEQFF
>-|-|14|TRBJ2-3|TRBV7-2
TGTGCCAGCAGCTTAGGAACAAGCACAGATACGCAGTATTTT
CASSLGTSTDTQYF
>TRBD1|few|18|TRBJ2-1|TRBV11-2
TGTGCCAGCAGCTTAGGCTACGTAGGGGGCGATTCCTACAATGAGCAGTTCTTC
CASSLGYVGGDSYNEQFF
>-|-|11|TRBJ1-2|TRBV20-1
TGCAGTGCTAGAGGCGGGAGAGGCTACACCTTC
CSARGGRGYTF
>-|few|15|TRBJ1-2|TRBV4-3
TGCGCCAGCAGCCAAGCAAGCTCAACCAACTATGGCTACACCTTC
CASSQASSTNYGYTF
>-|-|13|TRBJ1-1|TRBV9
TGTGCCAGCAGCGCTTTACAGGGTACTGAAGCTTTCTTT
CASSALQGTEAFF
>-|-|15|TRBJ2-1|TRBV5-4
TGTGCCAGCAGCTCCGGGACTCGGTCCTACAATGAGCAGTTCTTC
CASSSGTRSYNEQFF
>-|-|15|TRBJ1-5|TRBV18
TGTGCCAGCTCCCAGGGATTTAACAGCAATCAGCCCCAGCATTTT
CASSQGFNSNQPQHF
>-|-|15|TRBJ2-7|TRBV29-1
TGCAGCGTTGAAGGCTCAGGCAGGGCTTCCTACGAGCAGTACTTC
CSVEGSGRASYEQYF
>TRBD1|-|16|TRBJ1-2|TRBV4-3
TGCGCCAGCAGCCAGAACGGACAGGGCGGGCACTATGGCTACACCTTC
CASSQNGQGGHYGYTF
>TRBD1|few|12|TRBJ1-2|TRBV29-1
TGCAGCGTAATGACAGGGGACTATGGCTACACCTTC
CSVMTGDYGYTF
>TRBD1|-|14|TRBJ1-1|TRBV5-4
TGTGCCAGCAGCACCCGGACAGGGGGCACTGAAGCTTTCTTT
CASSTRTGGTEAFF
>TRBD2|-|15|TRBJ2-1|TRBV4-3
TGCGCCAGCAGCCGACTAGCGGGGGGGCCCAATGAGCAGTTCTTC
CASSRLAGGPNEQFF
>-|-|12|TRBJ1-2|TRBV25-1
TGTGCCAGCAGTGCGGCTTTCGGGGGCTACACCTTC
CASSAAFGGYTF
>TRBD2|few|16|TRBJ2-1|TRBV5-4
TGTGCCAGCAGCCGGACTAGCGGGAGGGCCAGCAATGAGCAGTTCTTC
CASSRTSGRASNEQFF
>-|few|16|TRBJ2-4|TRBV2
TGTGCCAGCAGTTTAGAAGCTAGCGTTCGATCGGACATTCAGTACTTC
CASSLEASVRSDIQYF
>TRBD1|-|13|TRBJ1-1|TRBV29-1
TGCAGCGCTCAAGGACAGGGCAACACTGAAGCTTTCTTT
CSAQGQGNTEAFF
>TRBD1|-|16|TRBJ2-2|TRBV5-1
TGCGCCAGCAGCCTGTCCGGGGACAGGGGGCCCGGGGAGCTGTTTTTT
CASSLSGDRGPGELFF
>-|-|16|TRBJ1-4|TRBV15
TGTGCCACCAGCAGAGGAACGGGACAACTAAATGAAAAACTGTTTTTT
CATSRGTGQLNEKLFF
>-|-|13|TRBJ1-2|TRBV10-3
TGTGCCATCAGTGAGTCTAGGGGCTATGGCTACACCTTC
CAISESRGYGYTF
>-|few|11|TRBJ2-7|TRBV7-9
TGTGCCAGCAGTTCCCTCGGGGGGCAGTACTTC
CASSSLGGQYF
>TRBD2|-|15|TRBJ2-7|TRBV28
TGTGCCAGCAATCAAGCGGGAGGGTTTTCCTACGAGCAGTACTTC
CASNQAGGFSYEQYF
>TRBD2|few|14|TRBJ2-1|TRBV30
TGTGCCTGGAAACTAGCGGGACCTTTCAATGAGCAGTTCTTC
CAWKLAGPFNEQFF
>-|-|15|TRBJ2-3|TRBV5-1
TGCGCCAGCAGCTTGGGCTCCAGGGTAACAGATACGCAGTATTTT
CASSLGSRVTDTQYF
>-|-|15|TRBJ1-5|TRBV6-1
TGTGCCAGCCTCCGGGGGGAGGGAGGCAGTCAGCCCCAGCATTTT
CASLRGEGGSQPQHF
>-|few|13|TRBJ2-5|TRBV2
TGTGCCAGACGCGGGGACGGACAAGAGACCCAGTACTTC
CARRGDGQETQYF
>TRBD1|-|15|TRBJ2-3|TRBV6-5
TGTGCCAGCAGTTCCCAGACAGGGAACACAGATACGCAGTATTTT
CASSSQTGNTDTQYF
>TRBD1|-|14|TRBJ1-2|TRBV4-1
TGCGCCAGCAGCCCTACCGGACAGGGGGGTGGCTACACCTTC
CASSPTGQGGGYTF
>TRBD1|-|15|TRBJ1-5|TRBV18
TGTGCCAGCTCACCAGGACAGGGACCGTATCAGCCCCAGCATTTT
CASSPGQGPYQPQHF
>-|few|13|TRBJ1-2|TRBV11-2
TGTGCCAGCAGCCCGCTGGGGCGGTATGGCTACACCTTC
CASSPLGRYGYTF
>-|-|11|TRBJ2-7|TRBV21-1
TGTGCCAGCAGCGCCCTATACGAGCAGTACTTC
CASSALYEQYF
>TRBD1|-|15|TRBJ2-7|TRBV5-6
TGTGCCAGCAGCCTTTGGGACGGCAGGGGGAGTGAGCAGTACTTC
CASSLWDGRGSEQYF
>TRBD2|few|13|TRBJ2-4|TRBV28
TGTGCCAGCAGCTCCTCGGGGGGAAACATTCAGTACTTC
CASSSSGGNIQYF
>-|-|17|TRBJ1-6|TRBV7-2
TGTGCCAGCAGCTTTAGGACAGTCCCAAGAAATAATTCACCCCTCCACTTT
CASSFRTVPRNNSPLHF
>-|-|13|TRBJ1-2|TRBV19
TGTGCCAGTAGTATCGCAGGGTTGCGTGGCTACACCTTC
CASSIAGLRGYTF
>-|-|13|TRBJ2-4|TRBV29-1
TGCAGCGTTGATGGCGGCCGGTCGAACATTCAGTACTTC
CSVDGGRSNIQYF
>-|few|13|TRBJ1-1|TRBV29-1
TGCAGCGTTAAAATCCAGGGTCCCACTGAAGCTTTCTTT
CSVKIQGPTEAFF
>TRBD2|-|14|TRBJ2-1|TRBV2
TGTGCCAGCATAGCGGGCGGGGCATACAATGAGCAGTTCTTC
CASIAGGAYNEQFF
>TRBD2|-|15|TRBJ2-7|TRBV6-5
TGTGCCAGCAGTTACTCGAGCGGGGGCTCCTACGAGCAGTACTTC
CASSYSSGGSYEQYF
>TRBD2|-|16|TRBJ2-7|TRBV4-2
TGTGCCAGCAGCCGCCTCACCCCGGGACTAGCGAACGAGCAGTACTTC
CASSRLTPGLANEQYF
>TRBD2|-|18|TRBJ2-1|TRBV30
TGTGCCTGGAGTCCCCGTGGTAGCGGGAGATGGGTTTACAATGAGCAGTTCTTC
CAWSPRGSGRWVYNEQFF